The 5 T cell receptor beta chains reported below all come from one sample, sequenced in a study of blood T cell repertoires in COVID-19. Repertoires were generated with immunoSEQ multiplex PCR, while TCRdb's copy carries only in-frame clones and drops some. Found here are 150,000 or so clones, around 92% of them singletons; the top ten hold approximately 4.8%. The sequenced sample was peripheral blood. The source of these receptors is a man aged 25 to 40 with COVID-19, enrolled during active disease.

CDR3 nucleotide sequence: TGTGCCAGCAGCTTGTCAACTAGCGAATCCCGGGAGACCCAGTACTTC. Protein product: CASSLSTSESRETQYF. The V and J genes are TRBV5-8 and TRBJ2-5, with TRBD2 identical over 7 bases. The V and J ends lost 1 base and 5 bases, in that order; junction bases with no gene match: 11. Per the germline V gene, CDR1 is SGHTS and CDR2 is YDEGEE. This CDR3 contains 16 residues.

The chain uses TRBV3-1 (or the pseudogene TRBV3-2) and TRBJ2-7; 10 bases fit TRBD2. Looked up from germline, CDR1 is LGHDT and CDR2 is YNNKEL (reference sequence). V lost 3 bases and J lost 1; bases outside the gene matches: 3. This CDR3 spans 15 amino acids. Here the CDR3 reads CASSHISGGSYEQYF. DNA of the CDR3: TGTGCCAGCAGCCACATTAGCGGGGGGTCCTACGAGCAGTACTTC.

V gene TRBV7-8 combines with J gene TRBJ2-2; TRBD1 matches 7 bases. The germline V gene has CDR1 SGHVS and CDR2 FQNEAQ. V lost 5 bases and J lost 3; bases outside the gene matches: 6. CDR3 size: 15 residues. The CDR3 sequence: CASSLRGRDTGELFF. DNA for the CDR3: TGTGCCAGCAGCCTTAGGGGGCGAGACACCGGGGAGCTGTTTTTT.

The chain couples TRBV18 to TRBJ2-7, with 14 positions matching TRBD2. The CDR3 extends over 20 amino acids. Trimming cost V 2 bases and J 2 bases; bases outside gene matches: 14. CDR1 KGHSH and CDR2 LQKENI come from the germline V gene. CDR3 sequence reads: CASSPGRGLAGVRYPYEQYF. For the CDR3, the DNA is TGTGCCAGCTCACCAGGGCGGGGACTAGCGGGAGTTAGGTACCCCTACGAGCAGTACTTC. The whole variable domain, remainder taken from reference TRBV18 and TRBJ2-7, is NAGVMQNPRHLVRRRGQEARLRCSPMKGHSHVYWYRQLPEEGLKFMVYLQKENIIDESGMPKERFSAEFPKEGPSILRIQQVVRGDSAAYFCASSPGRGLAGVRYPYEQYFGPGTRLTVT.

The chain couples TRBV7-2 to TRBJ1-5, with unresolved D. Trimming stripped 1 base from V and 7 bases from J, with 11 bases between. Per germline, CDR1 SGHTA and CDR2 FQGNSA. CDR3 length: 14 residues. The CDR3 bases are TGTGCCAGCAGCTTAGGAGGGTACAGCCAGCCCCAGCATTTT. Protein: CASSLGGYSQPQHF.